This passage covers 27 T cell receptor beta chains from one sample sequenced in a study of shared clonotypes between healthy human individuals. TCRdb's table, derived via immunoSEQ multiplex PCR, lists solely in-frame clones and lacks some. The profile covers some 1,600,000 clones, with approximately 98% appearing a single time and 0.45% taken by the ten largest. The source material was naive CD4+ T cells sorted from blood. The subset is: CD45RA+ positively selected. The receptor source for this set is a man aged 25-45 years in good health.

This clone was seen once. This chain links TRBV28 with TRBJ2-2; weak D call: TRBD2 (6 bases). This CDR3 is built from 15 residues. V lost 4 bases, J lost 4 bases, and 13 bases lay in between. Germline values: CDR1 MDHEN, CDR2 SYDVKM. CDR3 in amino acids: CASSSGELGTGELFF. In DNA form, the CDR3 reads TGTGCCAGCAGTTCGGGGGAGCTGGGCACCGGGGAGCTGTTTTTT.

The rearrangement uses TRBV5-1 and TRBJ2-3; 7 nucleotides align to TRBD2. Trimming took 2 bases from V and 0 from J; bases not matched to a gene: 3. This CDR3 spans 15 amino acids. Germline CDR1 is SGHRS and CDR2 is YFSETQ. The DNA of the CDR3 is TGCGCCAGCAGCTTAAGCGGGGTTAGCACAGATACGCAGTATTTT. This codes for CASSLSGVSTDTQYF.

This clone was seen just once. The rearrangement joins TRBV7-2 to TRBJ2-3; 7 nucleotides match TRBD1. Germline CDR1 SGHTA, CDR2 FQGNSA. This CDR3 region has 15 residues. V lost 4 bases and J lost 1; bases outside the gene matches: 5. The CDR3 loop reads CASSSLRGRTDTQYF. CDR3 DNA sequence: TGTGCCAGCAGCTCCCTGAGGGGGCGCACAGATACGCAGTATTTT.

J is TRBJ2-7 and V is TRBV5-3, with a weak D call TRBD1 (6 bases). Being an ORF, TRBV5-3 has a function that is uncertain. This CDR3 region has 14 residues. The germline V and J ends were trimmed by 4 bases and 6 bases, with 17 bases remaining between them. The CDR3 DNA follows: TGTGCCAGAAGCACCTATAATCAGGGGTTCGAGCAGTACTTC. This sequence encodes CARSTYNQGFEQYF.

The genes are TRBV2 and TRBJ2-2, with 14 bases matching TRBD2. Germline trimming cut 9 bases from V and 6 bases from J; bases unmatched to any gene: 9. The CDR3 runs 16 residues. The germline V gene encodes CDR1 SNHLY and CDR2 FYNNEI. CDR3 amino acids: CASRGLAGVSAGELFF. The CDR3 nucleotides are TGTGCCAGTAGGGGACTAGCGGGAGTTAGCGCCGGGGAGCTGTTTTTT.

The V and J genes are TRBV18 and TRBJ1-5; tentatively, D is TRBD1 (6 bases). The CDR3 has 15 residues. The germline V gene has CDR1 KGHSH and CDR2 LQKENI. V lost 4 bases to trimming and J lost 4 bases, with 14 bases between them. CDR3 region: CASSRRQEGNQPQHF. Written as DNA, the CDR3 is TGTGCCAGCTCACGCCGACAGGAGGGGAATCAGCCCCAGCATTTT.

This chain uses TRBV2 with TRBJ2-5; 11 bases map to TRBD2. The CDR3 length is 16 residues. The V gene end was trimmed by 7 bases and the J gene end by 2 bases; junction bases not matched to a gene: 9. Per germline, CDR1 SNHLY and CDR2 FYNNEI. In DNA, the CDR3 is TGTGCCAGCAATAGCGGGAGGGGAAGGACTCAAGAGACCCAGTACTTC. Translated: CASNSGRGRTQETQYF. Full variable domain (outside the CDR3, taken from reference TRBV2 and TRBJ2-5): EPEVTQTPSHQVTQMGQEVILRCVPISNHLYFYWYRQILGQKVEFLVSFYNNEISEKSEIFDDQFSVERPDGSNFTLKIRSTKLEDSAMYFCASNSGRGRTQETQYFGPGTRLLVL.

The chain recombines TRBV16 with TRBJ1-2; D call uncertain. Trimming left V 7 bases short and J 8 bases short, with 17 bases between. The CDR3 extends over 13 amino acids. Germline CDR1 KGHSY, CDR2 FQNENV. In nucleotides, the CDR3 is TGTGCCAGCATCCCAAGCCCTCATCGGGGCTACACCTTC. Its protein is CASIPSPHRGYTF.

V and J are TRBV4-3 and TRBJ2-7; D is unclear. This CDR3 region has 16 residues. V dropped 10 bases and J dropped 0 bases, with 22 bases sitting between them. The germline gives CDR1 LGHNA, CDR2 YSLEER. CDR3 nucleotide sequence: TGCGCCACAAAAAGTTCTCGGCCGAGGACCTCCTACGAGCAGTACTTC. Translating it yields CATKSSRPRTSYEQYF.

The chain combines TRBV7-2 with TRBJ1-5; tentatively, D is TRBD1 (6 bases). The CDR3 loop spans 14 amino acids. The germline V and J ends were trimmed by 6 bases and 4 bases, with 13 bases remaining between them. Germline V gene lookup returns CDR1 SGHTA and CDR2 FQGNSA. CDR3 coding DNA: TGTGCCAGCAGTCCAGACAGGAGGAATCAGCCCCAGCATTTT. Translated: CASSPDRRNQPQHF.

The V and J genes are TRBV7-9 and TRBJ2-5; a possible D gene is TRBD2 (6 bases). Germline V gives CDR1 SEHNR, CDR2 FQNEAQ (reference sequence). CDR3 length: 15 amino acids. The germline V and J ends were trimmed by 1 base and 5 bases, with 14 bases remaining between them. CDR3 coding DNA: TGTGCCAGCAGCTTAGGATCGGGGAGCGGGGAGACCCAGTACTTC. It codes for CASSLGSGSGETQYF. The full variable domain, completed using reference TRBV7-9 and TRBJ2-5, is DTGVSQNPRHKITKRGQNVTFRCDPISEHNRLYWYRQTLGQGPEFLTYFQNEAQLEKSRLLSDRFSAERPKGSFSTLEIQRTEQGDSAMYLCASSLGSGSGETQYFGPGTRLLVL.

The chain combines TRBV27 with TRBJ2-1; TRBD2 agrees at 13 bases. V trimming: 7 bases; J trimming: 6 bases; junction bases outside the gene matches: 12. Germline CDR1 MNHEY, CDR2 SMNVEV (reference sequence). There are 17 residues in the CDR3. The CDR3 protein is CASKRRTSGSLSNEQFF. DNA for the CDR3: TGTGCCAGCAAAAGGAGGACTAGCGGGAGTCTCAGCAATGAGCAGTTCTTC.

Points on this clone: Germline is not matched at one junction end, which may reflect a read error. V and J are TRBV7-7 and TRBJ2-5; no clear D gene. The CDR3 contains 13 residues. Germline loops: CDR1 SSHAT, CDR2 FNYEAQ (reference sequence). The CDR3 spells CASSSDFWETQYF. CDR3 nucleotides: TGTGCTAGCAGCTCGGATTTTTGGGAGACCCAGTACTTC. The full variable domain, in which reference TRBV7-7 and TRBJ2-5 provide the parts outside the CDR3, is GAGVSQSPRYKVTKRGQDVTLRCDPISSHATLYWYQQALGQGPEFLTYFNYEAQPDKSGLPSDRFSAERPEGSISTLTIQRTEQRDSAMYRCASSSDFWETQYFGPGTRLLVL.

This rearrangement joins TRBV5-1 to TRBJ2-1; D perhaps matches TRBD1 (6 bases). Deletions cut 3 bases from V and 12 bases from J, with 10 bases between. The CDR3 loop spans 11 amino acids. Germline values: CDR1 SGHRS, CDR2 YFSETQ. As DNA, the CDR3 is TGCGCCAGCAGCTCCAACAGGGTGCAGTTCTTC. This sequence encodes CASSSNRVQFF.

The V gene is TRBV30, the J gene TRBJ2-1; D gene uncertain. V was pared by 5 bases and J by 3 bases, with 17 bases between. Germline V gives CDR1 GTSNPN, CDR2 SVGIG (reference sequence). CDR3 length: 15 amino acids. CDR3 bases: TGTGCCTGGTTAAATACATCTTGGTACTACAATGAGCAGTTCTTC. Encoded protein: CAWLNTSWYYNEQFF.

In the case of this clone: This sample also contains other DNA sequences that code for the same CDR3. V is TRBV5-1 and J is TRBJ1-1; D gene unclear. CDR3 length: 12 amino acids. Germline CDR1 and CDR2: SGHRS and YFSETQ. Between the trimmed V and J ends, which lost 0 bases and 5 bases, there was a span of 5 bases. CDR3 DNA: TGCGCCAGCAGCTTGGACGGGACTGAAGCTTTCTTT. Translating gives CASSLDGTEAFF.

The genes are TRBV7-8 and TRBJ2-7, with 7 nucleotides matching TRBD1. The ends lost 2 bases at V and 7 bases at J; junction bases unmatched: 8. Germline V gene sequence: CDR1 SGHVS, CDR2 FQNEAQ. The CDR3 runs 14 residues. As DNA, the CDR3 is TGTGCCAGCAGCTTAAAAAGGGGGCAAGGTGAGCAGTACTTC. This encodes CASSLKRGQGEQYF.

V usage is TRBV11-2 and J usage is TRBJ2-1; TRBD1 aligns across 10 bases. The trim removed 8 bases at V and 15 bases at J, leaving 13 bases unmatched. The CDR3 runs to 13 residues. Germline loops: CDR1 SGHAT, CDR2 FQNNGV. CDR3 sequence (DNA): TGTGCCAGCCCTGGGACAGGGGACTCTAATATGTTCTTC. This encodes CASPGTGDSNMFF.

The chain's CDR3 is CASSWGLQRTTDEQYF. For the CDR3, the DNA is TGCGCCAGCAGCTGGGGACTGCAACGTACTACCGACGAGCAGTACTTC. The rearrangement uses TRBV5-1 and TRBJ2-7, with a tentative D call TRBD2 (6 bases). The V gene lost 3 bases and the J gene lost 5 bases, with 21 bases spanning the gap. Per germline, CDR1 SGHRS and CDR2 YFSETQ. The CDR3 has 16 amino acids.

The chain recombines TRBV4-1 with TRBJ2-7; possibly TRBD1 for D (6 bases). This CDR3 comprises 17 residues. The germline V gene has CDR1 MGHRA and CDR2 YSYEKL. The germline V and J ends were trimmed by 4 bases and 10 bases, with 29 bases remaining between them. CDR3 nucleotides: TGCGCCAGCAGCCGTAATCTGCAGGGGCTTAACCACCCACCTCAGTACTTC. Its protein is CASSRNLQGLNHPPQYF.

The DNA for the CDR3 is TGCGCCAGCAGCCCGATCGGCGGGGACCGTAAAGCTTTCTTT. Amino acid sequence: CASSPIGGDRKAFF. The chain uses TRBV5-1 and TRBJ1-1; tentatively, D is TRBD1 (5 bases). The CDR3 has 14 amino acids. Germline values: CDR1 SGHRS, CDR2 YFSETQ. The V end was cut by 4 bases, the J end by 9 bases, with 19 bases between.

This chain connects TRBV6-6 to TRBJ2-2, with a weak D call TRBD2 (6 bases). Germline CDR1 reads MNHNY; CDR2 reads SVGAGI (reference sequence). V lost 5 bases, J lost 6 bases, and 13 bases lay in between. The CDR3 runs 14 residues. Written as DNA, the CDR3 is TGTGCCAGCAGTAAACGCCGGGAGTCCGGGGAGCTGTTTTTT. This gives the protein CASSKRRESGELFF.

The chain links TRBV18 to TRBJ2-1; TRBD1 might be the D (6 bases). The CDR3 covers 15 residues. V shed 5 bases and J shed 7 bases, with 18 bases lying between them. The germline gives CDR1 KGHSH, CDR2 LQKENI. The CDR3 sequence: CASSTVYRVENEQFF. The CDR3 DNA reads TGTGCCAGCTCAACGGTATACAGGGTTGAAAATGAGCAGTTCTTC.

This clone appeared a single time. The chain is built from TRBV6-1 and TRBJ2-7; 13 bases are shared with TRBD2. Germline loops: CDR1 MNHNS, CDR2 SASEGT. V dropped 4 bases and J dropped 6; count of bases not matched to a gene: 6. The CDR3 runs to 15 residues. Here the CDR3 DNA reads TGTGCCAGCAGTGGGGGACTAGCGGGAACGGGCGAGCAGTACTTC. Its protein is CASSGGLAGTGEQYF.

This clone was counted once. The chain is built from TRBV2 and TRBJ1-2; a possible D gene is TRBD1 (5 bases). This CDR3 is 13 amino acids long. Per germline, CDR1 SNHLY and CDR2 FYNNEI. The V gene lost 6 bases and the J gene lost 4 bases, with 12 bases spanning the gap. CDR3 protein: CASRAGPSYGYTF. CDR3 sequence (DNA): TGTGCCAGCAGGGCGGGACCGTCCTATGGCTACACCTTC.

The rearrangement links TRBV4-3 to TRBJ1-1, with TRBD1 as a possible D gene (5 bases). V lost 6 bases and J lost 1, with 9 bases in between. There are 13 residues in the CDR3. Germline loops: CDR1 LGHNA, CDR2 YSLEER. The CDR3 loop reads CASSSDKNTEAFF. CDR3 bases: TGCGCCAGCAGTTCGGACAAGAACACTGAAGCTTTCTTT.

For this clone: Other DNA sequences in this sample translate to the same CDR3. The V and J genes are TRBV11-2 and TRBJ2-7, with TRBD1 matching 9 bases. Losses at the gene ends were 4 bases for V and 3 bases for J; bases not matched to a gene: 7. Germline lookup yields CDR1 SGHAT and CDR2 FQNNGV. CDR3 length equals 15 residues. CDR3 sequence (DNA): TGTGCCAGCAGCTCGCTAAGGGACAGGGTCTACGAGCAGTACTTC. Protein: CASSSLRDRVYEQYF. Based on the CDR3 plus reference TRBV11-2 and TRBJ2-7, the full variable domain is EAGVAQSPRYKIIEKRQSVAFWCNPISGHATLYWYQQILGQGPKLLIQFQNNGVVDDSQLPKDRFSAERLKGVDSTLKIQPAKLEDSAVYLCASSSLRDRVYEQYFGPGTRLTVT.